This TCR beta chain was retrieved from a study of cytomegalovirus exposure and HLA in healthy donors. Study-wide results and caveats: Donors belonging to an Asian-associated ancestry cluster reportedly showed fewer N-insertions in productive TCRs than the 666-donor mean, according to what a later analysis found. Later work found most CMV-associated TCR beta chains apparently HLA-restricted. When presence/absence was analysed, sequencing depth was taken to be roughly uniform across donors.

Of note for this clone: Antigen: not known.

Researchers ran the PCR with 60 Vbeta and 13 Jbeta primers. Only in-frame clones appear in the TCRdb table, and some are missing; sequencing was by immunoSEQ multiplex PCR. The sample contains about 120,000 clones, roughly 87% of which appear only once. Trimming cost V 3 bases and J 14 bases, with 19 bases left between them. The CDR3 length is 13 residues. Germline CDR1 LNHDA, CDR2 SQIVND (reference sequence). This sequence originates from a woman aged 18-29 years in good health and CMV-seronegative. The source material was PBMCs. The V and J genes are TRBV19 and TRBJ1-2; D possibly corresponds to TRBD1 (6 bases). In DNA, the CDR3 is TGTGCCAGTAGTATCACAGGGAACAGGGAGCCGACCTTC. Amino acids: CASSITGNREPTF.